The rows below give T cell receptor beta chains drawn from one sample of a study of blood T cell repertoires in COVID-19. TCRdb's table, derived via immunoSEQ multiplex PCR, lists solely in-frame clones and lacks some. The sample shows 150,000 to 200,000 clones, more than 90% of them seen only once. Material for sequencing was peripheral blood. Source of these receptors: a man between 60 and 70 years old with active or convalescent COVID-19. The CDR3 runs from the conserved cysteine through the conserved F or W. Fields, in order: clone size, D gene, J gene, CDR3 length, V gene, CDR3 protein, CDR3 DNA. The D gene is left open where the match is weak. Clone size appears in some rows only: once, few, many, or a class for an expanded clone.

abundance: few
d_gene: -
j_gene: TRBJ1-5
len: 15
v_gene: TRBV2
CDR3aa: CASSGEAPSNQPQHF
CDR3nt: TGTGCCAGCAGTGGGGAGGCCCCAAGCAATCAGCCCCAGCATTTT

abundance: -
d_gene: -
j_gene: TRBJ1-1
len: 11
v_gene: TRBV25-1
CDR3aa: CASSAGPGAFF
CDR3nt: TGTGCCAGCAGTGCTGGGCCGGGGGCTTTCTTT

abundance: -
d_gene: -
j_gene: TRBJ1-2
len: 16
v_gene: TRBV29-1
CDR3aa: CSVNRGDTASNYGYTF
CDR3nt: TGCAGCGTTAACCGGGGAGATACAGCCTCTAACTATGGCTACACCTTC

abundance: -
d_gene: TRBD1
j_gene: TRBJ1-2
len: 14
v_gene: TRBV2
CDR3aa: CASSPDRADYGYTF
CDR3nt: TGTGCCAGCAGTCCAGACAGGGCTGACTATGGCTACACCTTC

abundance: -
d_gene: -
j_gene: TRBJ1-5
len: 14
v_gene: TRBV6-5
CDR3aa: CASSHRAPGQPQHF
CDR3nt: TGTGCCAGCAGCCATCGCGCGCCCGGTCAGCCCCAGCATTTT

abundance: -
d_gene: TRBD1
j_gene: TRBJ1-2
len: 16
v_gene: TRBV7-2
CDR3aa: CASSLARVGTAYGYTF
CDR3nt: TGTGCCAGCAGCTTAGCCAGAGTTGGGACAGCTTATGGCTACACCTTC

abundance: once
d_gene: -
j_gene: TRBJ1-1
len: 15
v_gene: TRBV6-5
CDR3aa: CASSYSTTVNTEAFF
CDR3nt: TGTGCCAGCAGTTACTCAACGACAGTGAACACTGAAGCTTTCTTT

abundance: once
d_gene: -
j_gene: TRBJ2-3
len: 16
v_gene: TRBV29-1
CDR3aa: CSVESSRGGSTDTQYF
CDR3nt: TGCAGCGTTGAATCGTCTAGGGGAGGAAGCACAGATACGCAGTATTTT

abundance: -
d_gene: -
j_gene: TRBJ2-7
len: 17
v_gene: TRBV6-1
CDR3aa: CASSGGLGGYEGYEQYF
CDR3nt: TGTGCCAGCAGTGGGGGCTTGGGCGGCTATGAAGGCTACGAGCAGTACTTC

abundance: -
d_gene: TRBD2
j_gene: TRBJ2-3
len: 17
v_gene: TRBV5-4
CDR3aa: CASSFGAAGGRSDTQYF
CDR3nt: TGTGCCAGCAGCTTTGGGGCAGCGGGGGGGCGGTCAGATACGCAGTATTTT

abundance: -
d_gene: -
j_gene: TRBJ2-3
len: 17
v_gene: TRBV12-2
CDR3aa: CASRFGRLAPSTDTQYF
CDR3nt: TGTGCAAGTCGCTTCGGAAGACTAGCGCCTAGCACAGATACGCAGTATTTT